The clone carrying this TCR beta chain has ten or more counts. The data belong to a study of early T cells in non-severe SARS-CoV-2 infection. MiXCR, applied by TCRdb to the 5' RACE reads, yields one record per CDR3 protein. Of some 110,000 distinct CDR3 sequences listed, about 15% were seen once; the top ten hold 20% to 25%. The germline CDR1 and CDR2 sequences are DFQATT and SNEGSKA (reference sequence). CDR3 length equals 14 residues. V trimming: 3 bases; J trimming: 2 bases; junction bases outside the gene matches: 4. This chain connects TRBV20-1 to TRBJ2-3; 8 nucleotides agree with TRBD2. The TCR sequence derives from an adult who was a healthcare worker with PCR-confirmed SARS-CoV-2 infection or an uninfected control (not recorded which). Sequenced: whole blood. This chain's CDR3 is CSASLAGNTDTQYF. DNA of the CDR3: TGCAGTGCTAGTTTAGCGGGGAACACAGATACGCAGTATTTT.